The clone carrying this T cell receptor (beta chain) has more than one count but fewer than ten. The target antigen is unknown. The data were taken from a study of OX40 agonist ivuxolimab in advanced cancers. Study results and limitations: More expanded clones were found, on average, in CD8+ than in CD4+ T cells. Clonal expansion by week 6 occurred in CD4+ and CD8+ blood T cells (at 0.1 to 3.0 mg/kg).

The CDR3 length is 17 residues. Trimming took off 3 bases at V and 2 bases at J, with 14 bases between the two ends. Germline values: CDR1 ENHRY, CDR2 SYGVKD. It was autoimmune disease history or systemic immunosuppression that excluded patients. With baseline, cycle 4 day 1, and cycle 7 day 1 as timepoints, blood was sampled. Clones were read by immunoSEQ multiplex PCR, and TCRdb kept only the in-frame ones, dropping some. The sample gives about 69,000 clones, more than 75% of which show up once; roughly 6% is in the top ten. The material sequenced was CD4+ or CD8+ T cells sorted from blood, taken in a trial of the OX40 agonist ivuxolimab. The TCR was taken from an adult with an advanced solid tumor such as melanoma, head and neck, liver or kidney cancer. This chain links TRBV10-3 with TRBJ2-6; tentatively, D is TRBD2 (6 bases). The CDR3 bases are TGTGCCATCAGTGATCAAGGAAGGAGGGCTGGGGCCAACGTCCTGACTTTC. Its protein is CAISDQGRRAGANVLTF.